This T cell receptor beta chain was observed in a study of T cell repertoires in cytomegalovirus infection. As for the study in general: The public TCR beta signatures pointed to both CMV infection and matching HLA type. Findings and limits, study-wide: The ex vivo response was dominated by HLA-C-restricted CMV-specific TCR beta clonotypes. CMV carriers having the relevant HLA were flagged by cumulative public TCR beta family frequency.

This clonotype was detected ten times or more. As yet, its antigen is unknown. J lost 6 bases, V lost 5 bases, and 6 bases had no gene match. Looked up from germline, CDR1 is SEHNR and CDR2 is FQNEAQ (reference sequence). This CDR3 region has 14 residues. TCRdb reprocessed the reads via MiXCR and lists one record per CDR3 protein. Of over 100,000 distinct CDR3 sequences listed, 9.5% to 13% are singletons. Sequencing was done on a sample of PBMCs, sequenced either directly or after in vitro stimulation (not recorded which). The rearrangement uses TRBV7-9 and TRBJ1-5; TRBD1 agrees at 8 bases. This receptor was obtained from a human donor in good health (CMV status not recorded). Some clones in this sample may be carry-over from other donors' samples. The CDR3 is CASSTQGEGQPQHF. CDR3 coding DNA: TGTGCCAGCAGCACACAGGGGGAGGGTCAGCCCCAGCATTTT. Looking up the rest from reference TRBV7-9 and TRBJ1-5 gives the full variable domain: DTGVSQNPRHKITKRGQNVTFRCDPISEHNRLYWYRQTLGQGPEFLTYFQNEAQLEKSRLLSDRFSAERPKGSFSTLEIQRTEQGDSAMYLCASSTQGEGQPQHFGDGTRLSIL.